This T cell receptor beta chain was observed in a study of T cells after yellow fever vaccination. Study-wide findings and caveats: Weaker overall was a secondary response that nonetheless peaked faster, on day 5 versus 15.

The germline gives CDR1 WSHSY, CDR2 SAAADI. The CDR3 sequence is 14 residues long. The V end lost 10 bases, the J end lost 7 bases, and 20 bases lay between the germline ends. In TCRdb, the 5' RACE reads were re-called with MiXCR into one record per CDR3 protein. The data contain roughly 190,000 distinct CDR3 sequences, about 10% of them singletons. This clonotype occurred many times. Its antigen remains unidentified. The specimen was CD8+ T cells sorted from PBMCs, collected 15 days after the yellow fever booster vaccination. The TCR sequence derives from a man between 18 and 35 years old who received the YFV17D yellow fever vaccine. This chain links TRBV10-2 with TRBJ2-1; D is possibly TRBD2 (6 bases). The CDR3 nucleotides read TGCGCCAACCCGCTCCGGGGGTACAGGAATGAGCAGTTCTTC. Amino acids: CANPLRGYRNEQFF.